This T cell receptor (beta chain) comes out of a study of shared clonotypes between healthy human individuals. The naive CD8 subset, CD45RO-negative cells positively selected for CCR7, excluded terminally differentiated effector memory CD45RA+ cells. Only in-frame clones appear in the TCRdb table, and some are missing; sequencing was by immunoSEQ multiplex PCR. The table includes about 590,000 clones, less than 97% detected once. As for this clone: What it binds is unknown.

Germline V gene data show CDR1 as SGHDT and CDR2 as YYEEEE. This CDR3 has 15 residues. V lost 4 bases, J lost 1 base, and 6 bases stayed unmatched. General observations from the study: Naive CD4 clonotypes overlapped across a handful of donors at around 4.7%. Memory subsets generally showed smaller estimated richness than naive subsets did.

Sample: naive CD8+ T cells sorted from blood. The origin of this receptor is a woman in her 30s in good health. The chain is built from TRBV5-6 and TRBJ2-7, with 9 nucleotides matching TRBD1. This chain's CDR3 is CASSPDRGPSYEQYF. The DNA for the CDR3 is TGTGCCAGCAGCCCGGACAGGGGCCCTTCCTACGAGCAGTACTTC.